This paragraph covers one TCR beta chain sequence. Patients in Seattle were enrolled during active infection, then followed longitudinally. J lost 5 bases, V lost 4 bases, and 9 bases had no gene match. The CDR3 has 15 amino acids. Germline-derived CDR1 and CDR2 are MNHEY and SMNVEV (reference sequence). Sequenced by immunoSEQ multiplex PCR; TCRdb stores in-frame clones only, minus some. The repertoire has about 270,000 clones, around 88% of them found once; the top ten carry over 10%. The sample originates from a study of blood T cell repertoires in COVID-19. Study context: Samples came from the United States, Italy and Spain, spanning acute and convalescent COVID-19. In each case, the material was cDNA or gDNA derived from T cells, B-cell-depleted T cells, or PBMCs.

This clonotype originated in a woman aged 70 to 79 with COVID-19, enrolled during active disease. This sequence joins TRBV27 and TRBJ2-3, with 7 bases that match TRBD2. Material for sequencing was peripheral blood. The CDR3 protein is CASSSPGLGKDTQYF. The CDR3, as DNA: TGTGCCAGCAGTTCCCCAGGACTAGGAAAAGATACGCAGTATTTT.